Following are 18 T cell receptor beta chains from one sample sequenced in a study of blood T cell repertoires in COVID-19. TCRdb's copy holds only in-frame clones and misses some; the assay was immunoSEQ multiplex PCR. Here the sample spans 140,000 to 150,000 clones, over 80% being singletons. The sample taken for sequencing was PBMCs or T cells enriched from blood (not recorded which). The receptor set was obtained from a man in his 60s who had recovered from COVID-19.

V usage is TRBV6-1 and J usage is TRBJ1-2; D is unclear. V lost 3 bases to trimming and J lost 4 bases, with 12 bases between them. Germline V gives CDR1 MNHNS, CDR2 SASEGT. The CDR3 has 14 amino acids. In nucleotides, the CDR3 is TGTGCCAGCAGTGAGCGTCGGGTGACCTATGGCTACACCTTC. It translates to CASSERRVTYGYTF.

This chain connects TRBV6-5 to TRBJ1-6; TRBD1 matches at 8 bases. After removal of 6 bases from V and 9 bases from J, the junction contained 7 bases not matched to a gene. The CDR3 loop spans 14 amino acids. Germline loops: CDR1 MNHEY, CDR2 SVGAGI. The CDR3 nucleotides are TGTGCCAGCAGGCCCGACAGGGGTTCTTCACCCCTCCACTTT. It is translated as CASRPDRGSSPLHF.

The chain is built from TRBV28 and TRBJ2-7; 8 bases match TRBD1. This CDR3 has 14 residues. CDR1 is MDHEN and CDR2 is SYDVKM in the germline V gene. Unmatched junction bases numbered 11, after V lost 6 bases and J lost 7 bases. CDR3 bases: TGTGCCAGCAGCCCAGGGGGCGACGTAGAGGAGCAGTACTTC. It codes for CASSPGGDVEEQYF.

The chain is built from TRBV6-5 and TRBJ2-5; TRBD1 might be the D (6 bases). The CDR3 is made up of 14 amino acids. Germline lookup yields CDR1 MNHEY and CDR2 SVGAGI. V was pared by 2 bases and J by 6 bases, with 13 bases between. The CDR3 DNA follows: TGTGCCAGCAGTTACGACCAGGGGCGTAAGACCCAGTACTTC. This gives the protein CASSYDQGRKTQYF.

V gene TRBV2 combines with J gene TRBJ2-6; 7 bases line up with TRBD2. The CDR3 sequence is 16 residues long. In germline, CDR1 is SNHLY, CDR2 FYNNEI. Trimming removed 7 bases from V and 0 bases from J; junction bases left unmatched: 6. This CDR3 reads CASKERGGSGANVLTF. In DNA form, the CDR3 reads TGTGCCAGCAAGGAGCGGGGAGGCTCTGGGGCCAACGTCCTGACTTTC.

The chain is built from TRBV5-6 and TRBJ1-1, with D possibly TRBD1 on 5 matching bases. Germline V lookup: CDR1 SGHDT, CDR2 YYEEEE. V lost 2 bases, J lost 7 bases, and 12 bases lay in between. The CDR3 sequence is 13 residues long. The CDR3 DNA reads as TGTGCCAGCAGCTTAAGGGGCCGAGATGAAGCTTTCTTT. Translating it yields CASSLRGRDEAFF. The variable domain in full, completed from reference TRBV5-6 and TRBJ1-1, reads DAGVTQSPTHLIKTRGQQVTLRCSPKSGHDTVSWYQQALGQGPQFIFQYYEEEERQRGNFPDRFSGHQFPNYSSELNVNALLLGDSALYLCASSLRGRDEAFFGQGTRLTVV.

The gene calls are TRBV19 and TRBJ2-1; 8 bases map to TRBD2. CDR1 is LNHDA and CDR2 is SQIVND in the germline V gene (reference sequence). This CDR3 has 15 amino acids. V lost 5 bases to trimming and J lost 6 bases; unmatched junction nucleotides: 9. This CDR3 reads CASSLSAGGRNEQFF. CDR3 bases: TGTGCCAGTAGTCTCTCTGCGGGAGGTCGCAATGAGCAGTTCTTC.

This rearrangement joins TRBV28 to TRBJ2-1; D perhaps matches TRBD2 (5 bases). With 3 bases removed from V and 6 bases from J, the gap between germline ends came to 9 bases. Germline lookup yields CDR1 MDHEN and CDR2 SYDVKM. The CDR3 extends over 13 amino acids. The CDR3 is CASSFPSGNEQFF. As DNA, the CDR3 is TGTGCCAGCAGTTTCCCAAGCGGCAATGAGCAGTTCTTC.

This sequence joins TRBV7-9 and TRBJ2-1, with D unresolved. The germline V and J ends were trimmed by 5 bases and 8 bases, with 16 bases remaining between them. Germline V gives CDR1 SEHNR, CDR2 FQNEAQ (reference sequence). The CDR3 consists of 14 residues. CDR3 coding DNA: TGTGCCAGCAGCCGTCTAGGCTTTGGTGATGAGCAGTTCTTC. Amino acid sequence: CASSRLGFGDEQFF.

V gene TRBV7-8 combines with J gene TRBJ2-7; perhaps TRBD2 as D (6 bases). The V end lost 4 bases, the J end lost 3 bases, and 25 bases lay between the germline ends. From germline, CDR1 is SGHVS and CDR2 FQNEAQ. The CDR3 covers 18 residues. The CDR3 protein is CASSSPWGLGSLNYEQYF. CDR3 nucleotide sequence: TGTGCCAGCAGCTCCCCCTGGGGACTGGGATCACTAAACTACGAGCAGTACTTC.

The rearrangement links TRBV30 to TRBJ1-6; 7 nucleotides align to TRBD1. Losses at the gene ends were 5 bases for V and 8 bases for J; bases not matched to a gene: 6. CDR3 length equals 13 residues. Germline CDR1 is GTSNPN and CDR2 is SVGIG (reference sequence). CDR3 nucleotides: TGTGCCTGGGTGAGGGGGCAAGATTCACCCCTCCACTTT. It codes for CAWVRGQDSPLHF.

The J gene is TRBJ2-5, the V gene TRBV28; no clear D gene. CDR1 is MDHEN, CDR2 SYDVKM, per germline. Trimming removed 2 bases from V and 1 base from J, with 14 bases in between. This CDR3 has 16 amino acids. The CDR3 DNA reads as TGTGCCAGCAGTTTACTTCAGGCCCTGGGCCAAGAGACCCAGTACTTC. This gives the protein CASSLLQALGQETQYF.

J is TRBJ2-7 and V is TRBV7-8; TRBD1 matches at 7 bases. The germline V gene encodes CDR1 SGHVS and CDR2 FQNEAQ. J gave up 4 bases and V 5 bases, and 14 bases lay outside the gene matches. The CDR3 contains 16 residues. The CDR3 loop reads CASSPKRDSSRYEQYF. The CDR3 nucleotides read TGTGCCAGCAGCCCAAAACGGGACAGCTCAAGGTACGAGCAGTACTTC. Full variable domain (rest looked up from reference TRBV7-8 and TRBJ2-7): GAGVSQSPRYKVAKRGQDVALRCDPISGHVSLFWYQQALGQGPEFLTYFQNEAQLDKSGLPSDRFFAERPEGSVSTLKIQRTQQEDSAVYLCASSPKRDSSRYEQYFGPGTRLTVT.

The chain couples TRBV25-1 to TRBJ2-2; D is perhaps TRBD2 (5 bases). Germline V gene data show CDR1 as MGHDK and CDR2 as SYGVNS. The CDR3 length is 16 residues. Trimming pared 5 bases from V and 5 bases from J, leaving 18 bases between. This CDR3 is CASSLAGSGMTGELFF. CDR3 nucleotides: TGTGCCAGCAGTCTTGCTGGGAGTGGGATGACCGGGGAGCTGTTTTTT.

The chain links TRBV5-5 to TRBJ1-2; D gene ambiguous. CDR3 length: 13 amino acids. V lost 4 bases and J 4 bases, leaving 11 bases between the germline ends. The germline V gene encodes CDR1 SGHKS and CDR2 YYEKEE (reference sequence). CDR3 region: CASSAASGYGYTF. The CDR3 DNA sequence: TGTGCCAGCAGCGCCGCCAGCGGCTATGGCTACACCTTC.

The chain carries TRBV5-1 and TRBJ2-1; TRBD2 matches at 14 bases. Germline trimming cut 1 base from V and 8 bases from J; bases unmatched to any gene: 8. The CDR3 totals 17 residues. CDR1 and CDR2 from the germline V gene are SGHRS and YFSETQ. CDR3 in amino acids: CASSLTATSGRAYEQFF. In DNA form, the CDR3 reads TGCGCCAGCAGCTTGACAGCGACTAGCGGGAGGGCCTATGAGCAGTTCTTC.

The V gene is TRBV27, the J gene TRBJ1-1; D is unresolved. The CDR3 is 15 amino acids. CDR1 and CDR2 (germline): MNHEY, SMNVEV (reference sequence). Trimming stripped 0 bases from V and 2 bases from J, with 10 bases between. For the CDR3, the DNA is TGTGCCAGCAGTTTATCGACCGGAGTTAACACTGAAGCTTTCTTT. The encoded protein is CASSLSTGVNTEAFF.

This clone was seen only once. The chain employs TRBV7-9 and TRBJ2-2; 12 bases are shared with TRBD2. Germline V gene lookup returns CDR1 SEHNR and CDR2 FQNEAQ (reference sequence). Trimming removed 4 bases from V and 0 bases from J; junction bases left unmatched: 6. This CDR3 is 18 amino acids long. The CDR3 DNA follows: TGTGCCAGCAGCTCGGGACTAGCGGGTAAATCGAACACCGGGGAGCTGTTTTTT. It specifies CASSSGLAGKSNTGELFF. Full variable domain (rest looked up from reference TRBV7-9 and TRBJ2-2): DTGVSQNPRHKITKRGQNVTFRCDPISEHNRLYWYRQTLGQGPEFLTYFQNEAQLEKSRLLSDRFSAERPKGSFSTLEIQRTEQGDSAMYLCASSSGLAGKSNTGELFFGEGSRLTVL.